A selection of T cell receptor beta chains follows, all from one sample in a study of T-cell reconstitution after alpha-beta-depleted transplantation in children. Each CDR3 protein is one row after TCRdb ran MiXCR on the PCR reads. The table includes more than 550,000 distinct CDR3 sequences, about 10% detected once. This sample comprised PBMCs from the stem cell graft donor, obtained from the stem cell graft. The receptors originated from a human donor who donated a stem cell graft to a child with acute myeloid leukemia. Each CDR3 is given with its conserved first and last residue. A D gene is named only where the DNA matches it firmly. Clone size appears in some rows only: once, few, many, or a class for an expanded clone.

D: .
size: many
J: TRBJ2-7
V: TRBV12-3/TRBV12-4
CDR3: CASSRTGTNEQYF
DNA: TGTGCCAGCAGCAGAACAGGGACCAACGAGCAGTACTTC

D: .
size: .
J: TRBJ2-7
V: TRBV29-1
CDR3: CSVELQGAGLAVYYEQYF
DNA: TGCAGCGTTGAACTGCAGGGGGCAGGGCTAGCGGTATACTACGAGCAGTACTTC

D: .
size: many
J: TRBJ2-1
V: TRBV20-1
CDR3: CSARNPQRNNEQFF
DNA: TGCAGTGCTAGAAATCCCCAGCGTAACAATGAGCAGTTCTTC

D: TRBD1
size: many
J: TRBJ1-1
V: TRBV9
CDR3: CASSGDPRGRRTEAFF
DNA: TGTGCCAGCAGCGGCGACCCCAGGGGGCGCAGAACTGAAGCTTTCTTT

D: TRBD2
size: .
J: TRBJ2-1
V: TRBV19
CDR3: CASSRRLAGGVGYEQFF
DNA: TGTGCCAGTAGTCGGCGACTAGCGGGAGGGGTAGGCTATGAGCAGTTCTTC

D: .
size: few
J: TRBJ1-5
V: TRBV7-2
CDR3: CASSAPGALQPQHF
DNA: TGTGCCAGCAGCGCACCAGGGGCTCTCCAGCCCCAGCATTTT

D: .
size: .
J: TRBJ2-1
V: TRBV7-9
CDR3: CASEKEGGMYNEQFF
DNA: TGTGCCAGCGAAAAAGAGGGCGGTATGTACAATGAGCAGTTCTTC

D: .
size: many
J: TRBJ2-1
V: TRBV15
CDR3: CATPGPPPYNEQFF
DNA: TGTGCCACCCCCGGCCCTCCTCCCTACAATGAGCAGTTCTTC

D: .
size: many
J: TRBJ2-4
V: TRBV27
CDR3: CASSFSQKNIQYF
DNA: TGTGCCAGCAGTTTCAGTCAGAAAAACATTCAGTACTTC

D: .
size: .
J: TRBJ1-3
V: TRBV3-1
CDR3: CASCQETTNTIYF
DNA: TGTGCCAGCTGCCAAGAAACAACAAACACCATATATTTT

D: .
size: many
J: TRBJ2-1
V: TRBV6-5
CDR3: CASSYSAGYNEQFF
DNA: TGTGCCAGCAGTTATTCGGCGGGCTACAATGAGCAGTTCTTC

D: .
size: few
J: TRBJ2-7
V: TRBV7-9
CDR3: CASNPGSTLGEQYF
DNA: TGTGCCAGCAACCCAGGGTCCACGTTGGGGGAGCAGTACTTC

D: .
size: few
J: TRBJ2-5
V: TRBV5-1
CDR3: CASGRDPVETQYF
DNA: TGCGCCAGCGGCCGGGACCCTGTAGAGACCCAGTACTTC

D: TRBD2
size: few
J: TRBJ2-5
V: TRBV12-3/TRBV12-4
CDR3: CASSLGLQAGGWEETQYF
DNA: TGTGCCAGCAGTTTGGGGTTACAGGCGGGAGGGTGGGAGGAGACCCAGTACTTC

D: TRBD2
size: many
J: TRBJ2-3
V: TRBV20-1
CDR3: CSAAAGEHTDTQYF
DNA: TGCAGTGCGGCAGCGGGAGAGCACACAGATACGCAGTATTTT

D: .
size: many
J: TRBJ2-1
V: TRBV5-1
CDR3: CASSSFSYNEQFF
DNA: TGCGCCAGCAGCTCATTCTCCTACAATGAGCAGTTCTTC

D: .
size: few
J: TRBJ1-4
V: TRBV20-1
CDR3: CSAPDPTNEKLFF
DNA: TGCAGTGCCCCGGATCCAACTAATGAAAAACTGTTTTTT

D: .
size: .
J: TRBJ1-1
V: TRBV19
CDR3: CASSITNTEAFF
DNA: TGTGCCAGTAGTATTACTAACACTGAAGCTTTCTTT

D: TRBD1
size: many
J: TRBJ2-7
V: TRBV20-1
CDR3: CSAGTGQGIYEQYF
DNA: TGCAGTGCTGGAACGGGACAGGGGATTTACGAGCAGTACTTC

D: .
size: .
J: TRBJ2-7
V: TRBV12-3/TRBV12-4
CDR3: CASSLLQGYEQYF
DNA: TGTGCCAGCAGTTTATTACAGGGCTACGAGCAGTACTTC

D: TRBD2
size: .
J: TRBJ2-1
V: TRBV27
CDR3: CASSGSGTSYNEQFF
DNA: TGTGCCAGCAGTGGTAGCGGGACCTCCTACAATGAGCAGTTCTTC

D: .
size: many
J: TRBJ2-7
V: TRBV20-1
CDR3: CSATAGTGTASYEQYF
DNA: TGCAGTGCTACAGCGGGTACCGGGACCGCCTCCTACGAGCAGTACTTC

D: .
size: many
J: TRBJ2-1
V: TRBV3-1
CDR3: CASSFRPNEQFF
DNA: TGTGCCAGCAGCTTTCGACCCAATGAGCAGTTCTTC

D: .
size: many
J: TRBJ2-3
V: TRBV29-1
CDR3: CSARNFPDTQYF
DNA: TGCAGCGCCCGCAACTTTCCAGATACGCAGTATTTT

D: TRBD2
size: .
J: TRBJ2-7
V: TRBV7-2
CDR3: CASSWRGSGSSYEQYF
DNA: TGTGCCAGCAGCTGGAGGGGTAGCGGGAGCTCCTACGAGCAGTACTTC

D: .
size: many
J: TRBJ2-7
V: TRBV18
CDR3: CASSPSGQEQYF
DNA: TGTGCCAGCTCACCATCGGGGCAGGAGCAGTACTTC

D: TRBD1
size: .
J: TRBJ1-1
V: TRBV6-1
CDR3: CDSSKGQGKTMNTEAFF
DNA: TGTGACAGCAGTAAGGGACAGGGAAAGACCATGAACACTGAAGCTTTCTTT

D: TRBD1
size: .
J: TRBJ2-1
V: TRBV28
CDR3: CAIVPRTGETEQFF
DNA: TGTGCCATCGTACCGAGGACAGGGGAAACTGAGCAGTTCTTC

D: TRBD2
size: few
J: TRBJ2-4
V: TRBV7-6
CDR3: CASSLGLAGGPRKNIQYF
DNA: TGTGCCAGCAGCCTGGGACTAGCGGGAGGGCCCCGCAAAAACATTCAGTACTTC

D: TRBD2
size: few
J: TRBJ2-5
V: TRBV9
CDR3: CASSEGGLAGVGETQYF
DNA: TGTGCCAGCAGCGAGGGAGGACTAGCGGGAGTTGGAGAGACCCAGTACTTC

D: TRBD2
size: .
J: TRBJ2-1
V: TRBV5-1
CDR3: CASSLGGLAFDEQFF
DNA: TGCGCCAGCAGCTTGGGGGGACTAGCGTTTGATGAGCAGTTCTTC

D: .
size: many
J: TRBJ2-2
V: TRBV29-1
CDR3: CSVGRAGELFF
DNA: TGCAGCGTTGGGAGGGCCGGGGAGCTGTTTTTT

D: TRBD2
size: .
J: TRBJ2-3
V: TRBV20-1
CDR3: CSARPTGLAGARGDTQYF
DNA: TGCAGTGCTAGACCGACGGGACTAGCGGGAGCCAGGGGAGATACGCAGTATTTT

D: .
size: many
J: TRBJ2-7
V: TRBV9
CDR3: CASSVEFGTSYEQYF
DNA: TGTGCCAGCAGCGTAGAGTTTGGGACCTCCTACGAGCAGTACTTC

D: TRBD2
size: few
J: TRBJ2-1
V: TRBV5-1
CDR3: CASSLSTSGGYNEQFF
DNA: TGCGCCAGCAGCCTCTCGACTAGCGGGGGGTACAATGAGCAGTTCTTC

D: TRBD2
size: .
J: TRBJ2-1
V: TRBV7-9
CDR3: CASSLGALADQYNEQFF
DNA: TGTGCCAGCAGCTTAGGGGCCCTAGCGGACCAGTACAATGAGCAGTTCTTC

D: .
size: many
J: TRBJ2-1
V: TRBV30
CDR3: CAWSVDSWDEQFF
DNA: TGTGCCTGGAGTGTAGACTCCTGGGATGAGCAGTTCTTC

D: TRBD1
size: few
J: TRBJ1-1
V: TRBV12-3/TRBV12-4
CDR3: CASRAGGHGNTEAFF
DNA: TGTGCCAGCAGGGCAGGGGGGCATGGTAACACTGAAGCTTTCTTT

D: TRBD2
size: once
J: TRBJ2-3
V: TRBV9
CDR3: CASSSVPGLAGDTQYF
DNA: TGTGCCAGCAGCTCCGTCCCGGGACTAGCGGGAGATACGCAGTATTTT

D: TRBD2
size: few
J: TRBJ2-7
V: TRBV6-2/TRBV6-3
CDR3: CASRWGGLADYEQYF
DNA: TGTGCCAGCCGCTGGGGCGGACTAGCGGACTACGAGCAGTACTTC

D: TRBD2
size: .
J: TRBJ2-7
V: TRBV5-1
CDR3: CASSLTLAGGEQYF
DNA: TGCGCCAGCAGCTTGACTCTAGCGGGAGGCGAGCAGTACTTC

D: .
size: many
J: TRBJ2-5
V: TRBV10-3
CDR3: CAISDGGTGETQYF
DNA: TGTGCCATCAGTGATGGCGGAACGGGGGAGACCCAGTACTTC

D: .
size: many
J: TRBJ2-6
V: TRBV28
CDR3: CASLTSGANVLTF
DNA: TGTGCCAGTCTGACCTCTGGGGCCAACGTCCTGACTTTC

D: .
size: many
J: TRBJ1-1
V: TRBV27
CDR3: CASRGGANTEAFF
DNA: TGTGCCAGCCGGGGGGGAGCGAACACTGAAGCTTTCTTT

D: TRBD1
size: .
J: TRBJ2-1
V: TRBV20-1
CDR3: CSAPGQGMAEQFF
DNA: TGCAGTGCGCCGGGACAGGGGATGGCTGAGCAGTTCTTC

D: .
size: .
J: TRBJ2-1
V: TRBV20-1
CDR3: CSAAMVFEQFF
DNA: TGCAGTGCGGCGATGGTGTTCGAGCAGTTCTTC

D: TRBD2
size: .
J: TRBJ2-7
V: TRBV28
CDR3: CASSSHSSGVAYEQYF
DNA: TGTGCCAGCAGTTCCCACTCTAGCGGGGTAGCCTACGAGCAGTACTTC

D: TRBD2
size: .
J: TRBJ2-2
V: TRBV30
CDR3: CAWRGLPNTGELFF
DNA: TGTGCCTGGAGGGGACTACCGAACACCGGGGAGCTGTTTTTT

D: TRBD1
size: .
J: TRBJ2-3
V: TRBV12-3/TRBV12-4
CDR3: CASSGDRAPDTQYF
DNA: TGTGCCAGCAGCGGGGACAGGGCTCCAGATACGCAGTATTTT

D: .
size: .
J: TRBJ1-2
V: TRBV24-1
CDR3: CATSDPSAGNGYTF
DNA: TGTGCCACCAGTGATCCATCCGCCGGTAATGGCTACACCTTC

D: .
size: .
J: TRBJ2-1
V: TRBV10-3
CDR3: CAITTTEGIYNEQSF
DNA: TGTGCCATCACCACTACCGAGGGGATCTACAATGAGCAGTCCTTC

D: .
size: .
J: TRBJ2-2
V: TRBV18
CDR3: CASSPRLLATRGTGELFF
DNA: TGTGCCAGCTCACCGAGACTCCTAGCGACCCGGGGCACCGGGGAGCTGTTTTTT

D: TRBD2
size: few
J: TRBJ2-5
V: TRBV5-1
CDR3: CATNSGLLQETQYF
DNA: TGCGCCACCAACTCGGGACTACTCCAAGAGACCCAGTACTTC

D: .
size: few
J: TRBJ2-3
V: TRBV5-1
CDR3: CASRRTDGTDTQYF
DNA: TGCGCCAGCAGGAGGACAGATGGCACAGATACGCAGTATTTT

D: TRBD1
size: .
J: TRBJ2-7
V: TRBV29-1
CDR3: CSVTGGLGYEQYF
DNA: TGCAGCGTCACAGGGGGCTTAGGCTACGAGCAGTACTTC